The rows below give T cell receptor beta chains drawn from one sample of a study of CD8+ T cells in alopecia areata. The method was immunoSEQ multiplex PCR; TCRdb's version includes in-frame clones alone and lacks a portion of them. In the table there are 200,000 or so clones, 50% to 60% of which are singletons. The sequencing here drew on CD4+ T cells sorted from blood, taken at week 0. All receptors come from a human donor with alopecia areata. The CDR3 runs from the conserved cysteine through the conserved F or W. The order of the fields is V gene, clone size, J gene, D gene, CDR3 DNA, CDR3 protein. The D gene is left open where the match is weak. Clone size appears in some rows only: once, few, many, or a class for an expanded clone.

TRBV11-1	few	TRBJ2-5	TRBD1	TGTGCCAGCAGCGCAATTGGACAGGGGGCGCATCAAGAGACCCAGTACTTC	CASSAIGQGAHQETQYF
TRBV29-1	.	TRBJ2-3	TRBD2	TGCAGCGTGGTCTTAAGCGGGGGATGGATAGATACGCAGTATTTT	CSVVLSGGWIDTQYF
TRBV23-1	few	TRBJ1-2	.	.	CASILDLGGYTF
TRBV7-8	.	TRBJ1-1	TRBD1	TGTGCCAGCACCGGGGACAGGGAGGGCACTGAAGCTTTCTTT	CASTGDREGTEAFF
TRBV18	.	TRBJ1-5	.	TGTGCCAGCTCACCACCGTACGAGGGACTTCAGCATTTT	CASSPPYEGLQHF
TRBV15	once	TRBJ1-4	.	TGTGCCACCAGCAGAGATCCCGGATCGGACGAAAAACTGTTTTTT	CATSRDPGSDEKLFF
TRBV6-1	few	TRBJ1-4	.	TGTGCCACTATCCTAGGATCATCGGCGGAAAAACTGTTTTTT	CATILGSSAEKLFF
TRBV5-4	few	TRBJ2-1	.	TGTGCCAGCAGCTCCACCCGTCAATACAATGAGCAGTTCTTC	CASSSTRQYNEQFF
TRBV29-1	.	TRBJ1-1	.	TGCAGCGTTGCCCTCAGGATGAACACTGAAGCTTTCTTT	CSVALRMNTEAFF
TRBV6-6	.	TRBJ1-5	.	TGTGCCAGCAGTGACGGATACAATCAGCCCCAGCATTTT	CASSDGYNQPQHF
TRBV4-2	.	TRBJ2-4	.	TGTGCCAGCAGCCAAGGTAGTAGCGGAAACATTCAGTACTTC	CASSQGSSGNIQYF
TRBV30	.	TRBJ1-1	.	TGTGCCTGGTCCAGGATTATGAACACTGAAGCTTTCTTT	CAWSRIMNTEAFF
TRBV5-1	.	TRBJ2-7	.	TGCGCCAGCAGAGCCTACTACGAGCAGTACTTC	CASRAYYEQYF
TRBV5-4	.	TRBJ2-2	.	TGTGCCAGCAGCTCGGGGACAACGAACACCGGGGAGCTGTTTTTT	CASSSGTTNTGELFF
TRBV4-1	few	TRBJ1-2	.	TGCGCCAGCAGCCAGGTTGGTCAGGGCGGCTATGGCTACACCTTC	CASSQVGQGGYGYTF
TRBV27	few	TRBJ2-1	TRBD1	TGTGCCAGCAGTTACCTCGGACAGGGGAACAATGAGCAGTTCTTC	CASSYLGQGNNEQFF
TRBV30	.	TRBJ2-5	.	TGTGCCTGGAGGGGGGGTTCGGAGACCCAGTACTTC	CAWRGGSETQYF
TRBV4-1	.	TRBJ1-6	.	TGCGCCAGCAGCCAGCCGGTCGTCCATAATTCACCCCTCCACTTT	CASSQPVVHNSPLHF
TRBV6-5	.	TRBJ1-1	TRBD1	TGTGCCAGCAGTTACTCGGGACAGTCGAACACTGAAGCTTTCTTT	CASSYSGQSNTEAFF
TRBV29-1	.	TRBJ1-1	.	TGCAGCGTTGAAGGAGTAATGAACACTGAAGCTTTCTTT	CSVEGVMNTEAFF
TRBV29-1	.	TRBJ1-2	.	TGCAGCGTTGGCAAGAGACAGGCCTATGGCTACACCTTC	CSVGKRQAYGYTF
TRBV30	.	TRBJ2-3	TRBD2	TGTGCCTGGGGTAAAGCGGGAGGGTCGACAGATACGCAGTATTTT	CAWGKAGGSTDTQYF
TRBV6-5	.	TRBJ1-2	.	TGTGCCAGCAGCACGAAAGACAGGAACTATGGCTACACCTTC	CASSTKDRNYGYTF
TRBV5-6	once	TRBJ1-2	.	TGTGCCAGCAGCAAATCGGGACATAACTATGGCTACACCTTC	CASSKSGHNYGYTF
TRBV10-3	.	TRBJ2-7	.	TGTGCCATCGGTCGGGGGTACGAGCAGTACTTC	CAIGRGYEQYF
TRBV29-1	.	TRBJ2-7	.	TGCAGCGTTGAGGGCCTGACCTACGAGCAGTACTTC	CSVEGLTYEQYF
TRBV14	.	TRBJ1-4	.	TGTGCCAGCAGCCCTTTACCGGGGTCAACTAATGAAAAACTGTTTTTT	CASSPLPGSTNEKLFF
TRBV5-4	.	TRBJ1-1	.	TGTGCCAGCAGCTTGGCAGTTATGAACACTGAAGCTTTCTTT	CASSLAVMNTEAFF
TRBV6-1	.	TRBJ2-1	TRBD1	TGTGCCAGCATCAGGGGGCGCGACAATGAGCAGTTCTTC	CASIRGRDNEQFF
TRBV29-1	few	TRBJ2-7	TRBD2	TGCAGCGTCTCCGGACTAGCGGGGTCCTACGAGCAGTACTTC	CSVSGLAGSYEQYF
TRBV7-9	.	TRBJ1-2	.	TGTGCCAGCAGCTTCGGTAACTATGGCTACACCTTC	CASSFGNYGYTF
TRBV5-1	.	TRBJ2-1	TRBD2	TGCGCCAGCAGCTTGGTAGCGGGAAACAATGAGCAGTTCTTC	CASSLVAGNNEQFF
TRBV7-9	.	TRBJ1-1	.	TGTGCCAGCAGCCCTACGACGGGGACCGTCACTGAAGCTTTCTTT	CASSPTTGTVTEAFF
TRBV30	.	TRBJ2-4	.	TGTGCCTGGACCCTCGGTTCTCTGGCGGGGGCCAAAAACATTCAGTACTTC	CAWTLGSLAGAKNIQYF
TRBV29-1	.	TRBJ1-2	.	TGCAGCGTTGGGACCTACCCTAACTATGGCTACACCTTC	CSVGTYPNYGYTF
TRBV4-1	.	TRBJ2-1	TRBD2	TGCGCCAGCAGCCAAGTTCGACCCCGGACTAGCGGGAGAAGGTATGAGCAGTTCTTC	CASSQVRPRTSGRRYEQFF
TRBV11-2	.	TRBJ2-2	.	TGTGCCAGCAGCCCCTGGGCGGACACCGGGGAGCTGTTTTTT	CASSPWADTGELFF
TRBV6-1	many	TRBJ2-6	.	TGTGCCAGCAGTGAATTCTCTGGGGCCAACGTCCTGACTTTC	CASSEFSGANVLTF